This TCR beta chain was identified during a study of blood T cell repertoires in COVID-19. Allocation to cohorts depended on clinical history reported by the participants. Original methodology: Using reference gene primer amplification, nucleated cell counts were estimated. Profiling relied on immunoSEQ multiplex PCR, and the TCRdb table lists in-frame clones only, not all of them. V and J calls and clone size are copied from that table; D and trimming were computed from the DNA. Of a few hundred thousand clones listed, about nine tenths are singletons. This clone showed up just once. The V end was cut by 4 bases, the J end by 5 bases, with 6 bases between. CDR3 size: 12 residues. The V gene's germline CDR1 is SGHNT and CDR2 YYREEE (reference sequence).

The sequence was collected from a woman between 55 and 75 years old who had recovered from COVID-19. Sequencing was performed on PBMCs or T cells enriched from blood (not recorded which). The rearrangement joins TRBV5-4 to TRBJ1-4; no clear D. For the CDR3, the DNA is TGTGCCAGCAGCCATCCAAATGAAAAACTGTTTTTT. Translated: CASSHPNEKLFF. Based on the CDR3 plus reference TRBV5-4 and TRBJ1-4, the full variable domain is ETGVTQSPTHLIKTRGQQVTLRCSSQSGHNTVSWYQQALGQGPQFIFQYYREEENGRGNFPPRFSGLQFPNYSSELNVNALELDDSALYLCASSHPNEKLFFGSGTQLSVL.